Detailed here is one T cell receptor beta chain. The antigen remains undetermined. The sample belongs to a study of cytomegalovirus exposure and HLA in healthy donors. Whole-study context: Ancestry clustering placed 70% to 90% of several hundred genotyped donors in the Caucasian-associated cluster.

The PCR ran on 60 Vbeta and 13 Jbeta primers. TCRdb's table, derived via immunoSEQ multiplex PCR, lists solely in-frame clones and lacks some. Of roughly 100,000 clones listed, around 80% are singletons. Per germline, CDR1 MNHEY and CDR2 SMNVEV (reference sequence). The CDR3 has 13 residues. V was clipped by 6 bases and J by 1 base, with 7 bases between them. The study's findings and limits: A prior analysis recorded that most TCR beta V segments were productive about 87% or about 30% of the time. Of the V segments, some could not be distinguished, including TRBV6-2 and TRBV6-3, and were excluded.

Material: PBMCs. This sequence originates from a male donor in good health and CMV-seronegative. This chain links TRBV27 with TRBJ1-5, with D uncertain. The CDR3 DNA follows: TGTGCCAGCAGCCACGGGAGCAATCAGCCCCAGCATTTT. Translating gives CASSHGSNQPQHF.